This entry lists 11 T cell receptor beta chains sequenced from one sample in a study of cytomegalovirus exposure and HLA in healthy donors. The PCR had 60 Vbeta and 13 Jbeta primers. TCRdb's table, derived via immunoSEQ multiplex PCR, lists solely in-frame clones and lacks some. The sample has approximately 140,000 clones, about 74% seen once. The sequenced sample was PBMCs. The receptors shown here come from a woman aged 45-65 years in good health and CMV-seronegative.

J is TRBJ1-5 and V is TRBV30; D perhaps matches TRBD1 (6 bases). Germline V lookup: CDR1 GTSNPN, CDR2 SVGIG (reference sequence). V was trimmed by 0 bases and J by 7 bases, leaving 13 bases between them. The CDR3 totals 14 residues. The CDR3 DNA follows: TGTGCCTGGAGTGTAGGGGGTCATCGGCAGCCCCAGCATTTT. Translation gives CAWSVGGHRQPQHF. Filled out from reference TRBV30 and TRBJ1-5, the complete variable domain reads SQTIHQWPATLVQPVGSPLSLECTVEGTSNPNLYWYRQAAGRGLQLLFYSVGIGQISSEVPQNLSASRPQDRQFILSSKKLLLSDSGFYLCAWSVGGHRQPQHFGDGTRLSIL.

The rearrangement uses TRBV7-6 and TRBJ1-1; TRBD1 matches at 8 bases. The trim removed 0 bases at V and 7 bases at J, leaving 10 bases unmatched. The CDR3 is 16 amino acids. Germline CDR1 reads SGHVS; CDR2 reads FNYEAQ. The CDR3 sequence is CASSLASFGTGVEAFF. The CDR3 DNA is TGTGCCAGCAGCTTAGCCTCTTTTGGGACAGGAGTTGAAGCTTTCTTT.

CDR3 coding DNA: TGCAGCGCTGAGAGACAGGGCACAGATACGCAGTATTTT. As protein: CSAERQGTDTQYF. V is TRBV29-1 and J is TRBJ2-3; perhaps TRBD1 as D (6 bases). The germline CDR1 and CDR2 sequences are SQVTM and ANQGSEA. The germline V and J ends were trimmed by 7 bases and 1 base, with 12 bases remaining between them. CDR3 length equals 13 residues.

This chain connects TRBV28 to TRBJ2-7; 7 positions match TRBD2. CDR1 and CDR2 from the germline V gene are MDHEN and SYDVKM. V was clipped by 5 bases and J by 1 base; unmatched bases: 11. The CDR3 spans 16 residues. Here the CDR3 reads CASSTVGLAASYEQYF. In DNA, the CDR3 is TGTGCCAGCAGTACGGTAGGGCTAGCGGCTTCCTACGAGCAGTACTTC.

This clone was seen just once. The V gene is TRBV25-1, the J gene TRBJ1-1; 8 nucleotides agree with TRBD1. V shed 7 bases and J 3 bases; nucleotides not matched to a gene: 4. This CDR3 region has 13 residues. Per germline, CDR1 MGHDK and CDR2 SYGVNS. Written as DNA, the CDR3 is TGTGCCAGCACCGGACAGGGATACACTGAAGCTTTCTTT. Translating gives CASTGQGYTEAFF. The full variable domain, completed using reference TRBV25-1 and TRBJ1-1, is EADIYQTPRYLVIGTGKKITLECSQTMGHDKMYWYQQDPGMELHLIHYSYGVNSTEKGDLSSESTVSRIRTEHFPLTLESARPSHTSQYLCASTGQGYTEAFFGQGTRLTVV.

V usage is TRBV2 and J usage is TRBJ1-1; D gene uncertain. This CDR3 spans 15 amino acids. CDR1 and CDR2 (germline): SNHLY, FYNNEI. Trimming left V 3 bases short and J 0 bases short, with 11 bases between. CDR3 loop: CASSEYGRMNTEAFF. For the CDR3, the DNA is TGTGCCAGCAGTGAGTATGGCAGGATGAACACTGAAGCTTTCTTT.

V gene TRBV10-3 combines with J gene TRBJ2-7; D perhaps matches TRBD2 (6 bases). The V and J ends lost 0 bases and 11 bases respectively, with 17 bases between them. This CDR3 has 14 amino acids. Germline-derived CDR1 and CDR2 are ENHRY and SYGVKD. CDR3 amino acids: CAISESRGSREKYF. CDR3 in DNA: TGTGCCATCAGTGAGTCACGGGGCTCTCGGGAGAAGTACTTC.

The chain couples TRBV19 to TRBJ1-5, with unresolved D. The CDR3 has 12 amino acids. The ends were cut back, 6 bases at V and 6 bases at J, with 9 bases in the middle. Per germline, CDR1 LNHDA and CDR2 SQIVND (reference sequence). The CDR3 DNA sequence: TGTGCCAGTAGCCTAACAGTTCAGCCCCAGCATTTT. This translates into CASSLTVQPQHF.

The genes are TRBV11-2 and TRBJ1-4; the D gene is possibly TRBD1 (5 bases). The germline gives CDR1 SGHAT, CDR2 FQNNGV. CDR3 length: 15 amino acids. The V gene lost 0 bases and the J gene lost 3 bases, with 8 bases spanning the gap. CDR3: CASSLDRGANEKLFF. The CDR3 DNA is TGTGCCAGCAGCTTAGATCGGGGGGCTAATGAAAAACTGTTTTTT.

Note on this clone: One junction end disagrees with the germline gene, perhaps due to a read error. The chain joins TRBV5-4 to TRBJ1-2, with 9 bases that match TRBD1. Looked up from germline, CDR1 is SGHNT and CDR2 is YYREEE (reference sequence). This CDR3 has 15 amino acids. The DNA for the CDR3 is TGTGCCAGCAGCTTGGTGACAGGGGGGTTTTATGGATACACCTTC. It codes for CASSLVTGGFYGYTF.

This clone was counted once. The chain employs TRBV4-1 and TRBJ2-3, with TRBD2 identical over 10 bases. The germline V gene has CDR1 MGHRA and CDR2 YSYEKL. There are 16 residues in the CDR3. Unmatched junction bases numbered 10, after V lost 0 bases and J lost 10 bases. For the CDR3, the DNA is TGCGCCAGCAGCCAAGATGCGGGGACTAGCGTTAAGGCGCAGTATTTT. Translated, it gives CASSQDAGTSVKAQYF.